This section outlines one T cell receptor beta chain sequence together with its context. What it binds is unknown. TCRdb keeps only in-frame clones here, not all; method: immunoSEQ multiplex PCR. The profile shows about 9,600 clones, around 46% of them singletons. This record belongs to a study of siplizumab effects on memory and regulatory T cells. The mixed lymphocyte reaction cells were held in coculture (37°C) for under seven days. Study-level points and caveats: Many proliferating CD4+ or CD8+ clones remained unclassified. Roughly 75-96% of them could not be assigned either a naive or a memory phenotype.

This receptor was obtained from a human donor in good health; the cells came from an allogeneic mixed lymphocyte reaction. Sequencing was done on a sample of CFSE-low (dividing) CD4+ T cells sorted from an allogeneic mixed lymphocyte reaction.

CDR3 nucleotides: TGTGCCAGCAGTCTCGGACACTGGAATGAAGCTTTCTTT. Its translation: CASSLGHWNEAFF. This chain uses TRBV28 with TRBJ1-1, with a tentative D call TRBD1 (5 bases). CDR1 and CDR2 from the germline V gene are MDHEN and SYDVKM. V dropped 5 bases and J dropped 7 bases, with 14 bases sitting between them. This CDR3 has 13 amino acids.